This TCR beta chain originates from a study of T-cell reconstitution after alpha-beta-depleted transplantation in children. Study observations and caveats: Recipient T cells and thymic progenitors that survived gave rise to the high TCRbeta diversity observed at day 60 in some patients. At the one-year point after transplant, T-cell counts and TCRbeta diversity were found to come mostly from T cells that had been newly produced. The study reportedly traced alpha-beta T cells about two months after transplant to several hundred expanded graft clones.

TCRbeta library preparation incorporated unique molecular identifiers. TCRdb processed the PCR reads anew with MiXCR; each CDR3 protein has one entry. The sample comprises 85,000 to 120,000 distinct CDR3 sequences, 4.5% to 7.5% of which are singletons, and 5.5% to 7% rests with the top ten. This clonotype occurred many times. Its antigen remains unknown. V trimming: 5 bases; J trimming: 6 bases; junction bases outside the gene matches: 6. Germline V gene lookup returns CDR1 DFQATT and CDR2 SNEGSKA (reference sequence). The CDR3 consists of 13 residues. The chain has TRBV20-1 and TRBJ2-1; 8 bases line up with TRBD1. The starting material was PBMCs, mostly from graft donor cells, obtained 60 days after TCRalphabeta/CD19-depleted stem cell transplant. This sequence originates from a female patient younger than 10 who had a stem cell transplant for Fanconi anemia, so the T cells may come from the graft donor. CDR3 bases: TGCAGTGCTCCTTCAACAGGGGGCAATGAGCAGTTCTTC. Encoded protein: CSAPSTGGNEQFF.